The T cell receptor (beta chain) described here comes from a study of response to subunit inactivated influenza vaccine. This clonotype occurred a few times. Its antigen is as yet unknown. Germline V lookup: CDR1 SEHNR, CDR2 FQNEAQ (reference sequence). This CDR3 comprises 16 residues. V dropped 2 bases and J dropped 4 bases, with 17 bases sitting between them. One entry per CDR3 protein results from TCRdb running MiXCR on the RT-PCR reads. The table records roughly 670,000 distinct CDR3 sequences, 11% to 15% of them present only once. Study findings and constraints: Authors proposed each seasonal influenza vaccination draws in few new T cells.

V is TRBV7-9 and J is TRBJ2-5; D not certain. This specimen consisted of PBMCs from blood, obtained 14 to 15 days before vaccination. The clonotype comes from a man over 45 who received an inactivated influenza vaccine. Here the CDR3 DNA reads TGTGCCAGCAGCTTAACCCCTATAAGGATTGGAGAGACCCAGTACTTC. Translation gives CASSLTPIRIGETQYF.